The T cell receptor beta chain under discussion was sequenced for a study of OX40 agonist ivuxolimab in advanced cancers. General study points: Mean expanded clone counts were higher in CD8+ than CD4+ T cells. Relatively little clonal expansion, among the lowest observed, appeared in partial responders at 0.1-3.0 mg/kg.

The table came from immunoSEQ multiplex PCR; TCRdb's copy has only in-frame clones and leaves some out. This sample has 75,000 to 95,000 clones, with roughly 85% found just once. The CDR3 has 14 amino acids. Per germline, CDR1 SGHKS and CDR2 YYEKEE (reference sequence). V was trimmed by 1 base and J by 2 bases, leaving 9 bases between them. This clone was seen once. The antigen is not known. The chain is built from TRBV5-5 and TRBJ2-5, with D possibly matching TRBD2 (5 bases). This receptor was taken from an adult with an advanced solid tumor such as melanoma, head and neck, liver or kidney cancer. The source was CD4+ or CD8+ T cells sorted from blood, collected in a trial of the OX40 agonist ivuxolimab. The CDR3 spells CASSLPSGQETQYF. For the CDR3, the DNA is TGTGCCAGCAGCTTGCCGAGCGGTCAAGAGACCCAGTACTTC.